Below, 22 T cell receptor beta chains from the same sample are listed, as sequenced in a study of blood T cell repertoires in COVID-19. This table comes from immunoSEQ multiplex PCR, and its TCRdb copy is limited to in-frame clones, with some not included. The sample lists about 97,000 clones, roughly 92% seen once, with around 5.8% in the top ten. Sample: peripheral blood. These receptors were taken from a man aged 50-59 years with active COVID-19.

V gene TRBV3-1 (or the pseudogene TRBV3-2) combines with J gene TRBJ1-5, with TRBD1 as a possible D gene (5 bases). This CDR3 has 13 residues. The V end lost 1 base, the J end lost 6 bases, and 7 bases lay between the germline ends. In germline, CDR1 is LGHDT, CDR2 YNNKEL (reference sequence). The CDR3 here is CASSQGQGQPQHF. In nucleotides, the CDR3 is TGTGCCAGCAGCCAAGGGCAGGGTCAGCCCCAGCATTTT.

The CDR3 nucleotides read TGTGCCAGCAGCGCCGGACAGGGAGTAGGAGGCTACACCTTC. It specifies CASSAGQGVGGYTF. The chain joins TRBV6-6 to TRBJ1-2; the match to TRBD1 covers 8 bases. The CDR3 has 14 amino acids. From germline, CDR1 is MNHNY and CDR2 SVGAGI (reference sequence). V shed 6 bases and J 8 bases; nucleotides not matched to a gene: 11.

This chain links TRBV11-2 with TRBJ2-1; 12 bases fit TRBD2. CDR3 length equals 16 residues. Germline V lookup: CDR1 SGHAT, CDR2 FQNNGV. J was trimmed by 9 bases and V by 5 bases; bases with no gene match: 11. CDR3 DNA sequence: TGTGCCAGCAGCGCTACTCTAGCGGGAGGGGATGGTGAGCAGTTCTTC. It specifies CASSATLAGGDGEQFF.

The V and J genes are TRBV19 and TRBJ2-3; TRBD2 matches at 10 bases. CDR3 length: 15 residues. The germline gives CDR1 LNHDA, CDR2 SQIVND (reference sequence). J was trimmed by 4 bases and V by 6 bases; bases with no gene match: 7. CDR3 in amino acids: CASSSLAGSADTQYF. Here the CDR3 DNA reads TGTGCCAGTAGCTCACTAGCGGGATCGGCAGATACGCAGTATTTT.

The rearrangement joins TRBV11-3 to TRBJ2-1; TRBD1 matches at 7 bases. This CDR3 is built from 14 residues. Germline CDR1 SGHNT, CDR2 YENEEA. The V and J ends lost 1 base and 9 bases, in that order; junction bases with no gene match: 6. The CDR3 region is CASSLGQGFGEQFF. CDR3 DNA: TGTGCCAGCAGCTTAGGACAGGGTTTCGGTGAGCAGTTCTTC.

The genes are TRBV30 and TRBJ1-3; 7 bases match TRBD1. The CDR3 length is 13 residues. V dropped 3 bases and J dropped 2; count of bases not matched to a gene: 1. Per germline, CDR1 GTSNPN and CDR2 SVGIG (reference sequence). This CDR3 is CAWRGTAGNTIYF. CDR3 bases: TGTGCCTGGAGAGGGACAGCTGGAAACACCATATATTTT.

The rearrangement links TRBV18 to TRBJ1-2; TRBD1 is a possible D gene (5 bases). The CDR3 has 15 residues. Trimming took 2 bases from V and 3 from J, leaving 13 bases between them. The germline gives CDR1 KGHSH, CDR2 LQKENI. DNA for the CDR3: TGTGCCAGCTCACCAATTTCAGGGAAAGACTATGGCTACACCTTC. Protein sequence: CASSPISGKDYGYTF.

This CDR3 reads CASSPRILQGTDTQYF. CDR3 in DNA: TGTGCCAGCAGTCCCCGGATACTACAGGGGACAGATACGCAGTATTTT. This sequence joins TRBV28 and TRBJ2-3; TRBD1 matches at 7 bases. The V and J ends lost 5 bases and 3 bases, in that order; junction bases with no gene match: 11. The germline V gene encodes CDR1 MDHEN and CDR2 SYDVKM. The CDR3 is 16 amino acids.

This chain links TRBV28 with TRBJ2-7, with 7 nucleotides matching TRBD1. Germline CDR1 and CDR2: MDHEN and SYDVKM. The CDR3 is 14 residues long. After removal of 2 bases from V and 3 bases from J, the junction contained 4 bases not matched to a gene. CDR3 residues: CASSLRQGNYEQYF. For the CDR3, the DNA is TGTGCCAGCAGTTTAAGACAGGGTAACTACGAGCAGTACTTC.

The rearrangement uses TRBV18 and TRBJ2-7; TRBD2 agrees at 10 bases. The CDR3 is made up of 16 amino acids. V lost 4 bases, J lost 3 bases, and 9 bases stayed unmatched. The germline V gene has CDR1 KGHSH and CDR2 LQKENI. In nucleotides, the CDR3 is TGTGCCAGCTCACTTGCCGGACTAGCGGACCGCTACGAGCAGTACTTC. Translation gives CASSLAGLADRYEQYF.

The rearrangement links TRBV4-1 to TRBJ2-7; 10 nucleotides agree with TRBD2. Losses at the gene ends were 4 bases for V and 3 bases for J; bases not matched to a gene: 9. Germline loops: CDR1 MGHRA, CDR2 YSYEKL. The CDR3 contains 16 residues. CDR3 in DNA: TGCGCCAGCAGCCTCCAAGGACTAGCGGACTTCTACGAGCAGTACTTC. It translates to CASSLQGLADFYEQYF.

This clone was observed once. CDR3 nucleotides: TGTGCCTGGAGTGTTGACAGGCGAGCTTTCTTT. Translated: CAWSVDRRAFF. The chain uses TRBV30 and TRBJ1-1; perhaps TRBD1 as D (6 bases). Per germline, CDR1 GTSNPN and CDR2 SVGIG (reference sequence). The CDR3 covers 11 residues. V lost 0 bases to trimming and J lost 10 bases, with 9 bases between them.

This chain links TRBV6-1 with TRBJ2-7, with a weak D call TRBD1 (6 bases). Looked up from germline, CDR1 is MNHNS and CDR2 is SASEGT. V shed 2 bases and J shed 5 bases, with 13 bases lying between them. This CDR3 comprises 14 residues. CDR3 amino acids: CASSEPGQPDEQYF. The CDR3 bases are TGTGCCAGCAGTGAACCGGGACAACCGGACGAGCAGTACTTC.

CDR3 nucleotide sequence: TGTGCCAGCATAGCCTCACTAGCGGGAGCCAACGAGCAGTACTTC. It translates to CASIASLAGANEQYF. V and J are TRBV28 and TRBJ2-7; 11 bases map to TRBD2. The V segment lost 7 bases and the J segment 5 bases; nucleotides outside the gene matches: 10. Germline V CDR1 and CDR2: MDHEN, SYDVKM. This CDR3 has 15 amino acids. The full variable domain, in which reference TRBV28 and TRBJ2-7 provide the parts outside the CDR3, is DVKVTQSSRYLVKRTGEKVFLECVQDMDHENMFWYRQDPGLGLRLIYFSYDVKMKEKGDIPEGYSVSREKKERFSLILESASTNQTSMYLCASIASLAGANEQYFGPGTRLTVT.

V is TRBV28 and J is TRBJ2-5; D possibly corresponds to TRBD1 (6 bases). V shed 6 bases and J shed 1 base, with 15 bases lying between them. CDR3 length: 15 amino acids. Germline V gene lookup returns CDR1 MDHEN and CDR2 SYDVKM. The CDR3 reads CASSPRGTPQETQYF. In nucleotides, the CDR3 is TGTGCCAGCAGCCCTAGGGGGACACCCCAAGAGACCCAGTACTTC.

The chain links TRBV3-1 (or the pseudogene TRBV3-2) to TRBJ1-2; no clear D. Germline V lookup: CDR1 LGHDT, CDR2 YNNKEL (reference sequence). Trimming took off 2 bases at V and 4 bases at J, with 11 bases between the two ends. The CDR3 spans 14 residues. The CDR3 DNA sequence: TGTGCCAGCAGCCAAAGGCGGGCCGGCTATGGCTACACCTTC. Amino acid sequence: CASSQRRAGYGYTF.

This clone was seen once. This chain links TRBV19 with TRBJ1-1; D not resolved. The CDR3 totals 13 residues. Trimming took off 5 bases at V and 2 bases at J, with 9 bases between the two ends. The V gene's germline CDR1 is LNHDA and CDR2 SQIVND (reference sequence). CDR3 protein: CASSVDTNTEAFF. The CDR3 nucleotides are TGTGCCAGTAGTGTCGACACAAACACTGAAGCTTTCTTT.

The chain is built from TRBV6-1 and TRBJ2-1; a weak D match, TRBD2 (5 bases). The CDR3 extends over 15 amino acids. V was pared by 0 bases and J by 9 bases, with 15 bases between. CDR1 MNHNS and CDR2 SASEGT come from the germline V gene. The CDR3 region is CASSEAGKLVGEQFF. The CDR3 nucleotides are TGTGCCAGCAGTGAAGCGGGGAAACTAGTAGGTGAGCAGTTCTTC.

The V call is TRBV11-2, the J call TRBJ2-7; a weak D match, TRBD2 (5 bases). This CDR3 has 14 amino acids. Germline values: CDR1 SGHAT, CDR2 FQNNGV. Trimming cost V 0 bases and J 2 bases, with 8 bases left between them. CDR3 coding DNA: TGTGCCAGCAGCTTAGATTCGGGGACCTACGAGCAGTACTTC. This codes for CASSLDSGTYEQYF.

The rearrangement joins TRBV5-4 to TRBJ1-1; D may be TRBD1 (6 bases). The germline CDR1 and CDR2 sequences are SGHNT and YYREEE (reference sequence). V was cut by 4 bases and J by 0 bases, with 13 bases left in between. The length of the CDR3 is 15 residues. The CDR3 loop is CASSQGQRMNTEAFF. CDR3 DNA sequence: TGTGCCAGCAGCCAAGGACAGCGGATGAACACTGAAGCTTTCTTT. Variable domain in full (rest from reference TRBV5-4 and TRBJ1-1): ETGVTQSPTHLIKTRGQQVTLRCSSQSGHNTVSWYQQALGQGPQFIFQYYREEENGRGNFPPRFSGLQFPNYSSELNVNALELDDSALYLCASSQGQRMNTEAFFGQGTRLTVV.

Notes on this clone: Other DNA sequences within the sample encode an identical CDR3. The chain couples TRBV6-5 to TRBJ1-3; D remains ambiguous. The length of the CDR3 is 16 residues. From germline, CDR1 is MNHEY and CDR2 SVGAGI. V was shortened by 0 bases and J by 4 bases, with 13 bases between the two germline ends. CDR3 in DNA: TGTGCCAGCAGTTACTCGTCTCGAGGAACGGGAAACACCATATATTTT. Protein sequence: CASSYSSRGTGNTIYF.

The V gene is TRBV3-1 (or the pseudogene TRBV3-2), the J gene TRBJ2-3, with a weak D call TRBD2 (6 bases). CDR1 is LGHDT and CDR2 is YNNKEL in the germline V gene (reference sequence). The CDR3 runs to 17 residues. The V and J ends lost 2 bases and 5 bases respectively, with 20 bases between them. CDR3 sequence reads: CASSQQTGLPGGDTQYF. CDR3 nucleotides: TGTGCCAGCAGCCAACAAACGGGACTCCCCGGCGGAGATACGCAGTATTTT.